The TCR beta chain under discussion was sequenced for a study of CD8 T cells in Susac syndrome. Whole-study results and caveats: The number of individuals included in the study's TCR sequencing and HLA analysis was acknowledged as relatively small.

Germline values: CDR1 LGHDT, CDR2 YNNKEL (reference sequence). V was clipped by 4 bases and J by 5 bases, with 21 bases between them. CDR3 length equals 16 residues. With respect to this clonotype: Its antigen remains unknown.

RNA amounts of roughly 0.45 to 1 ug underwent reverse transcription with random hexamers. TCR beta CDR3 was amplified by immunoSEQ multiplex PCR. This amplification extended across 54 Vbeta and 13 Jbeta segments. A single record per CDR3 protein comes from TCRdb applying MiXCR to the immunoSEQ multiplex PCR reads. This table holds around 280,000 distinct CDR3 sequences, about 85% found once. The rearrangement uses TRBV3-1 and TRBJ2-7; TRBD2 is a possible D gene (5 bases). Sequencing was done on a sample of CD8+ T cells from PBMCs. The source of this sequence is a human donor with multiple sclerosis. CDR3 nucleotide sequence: TGTGCCAGCAGCCCCCTTCCGAGGATGGACTTCGACGAGCAGTACTTC. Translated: CASSPLPRMDFDEQYF.